These 15 T cell receptor beta chains originate from one sample sequenced in a study of blood T cell repertoires in COVID-19. TCRdb keeps only in-frame clones here, not all; method: immunoSEQ multiplex PCR. The sample holds over 250,000 clones, about 88% seen once. Sequencing was performed on peripheral blood. These receptors came from a woman in her thirties or forties who had recovered from COVID-19.

A few counts support this clone. The rearrangement uses TRBV30 and TRBJ1-5, with 9 bases matching TRBD1. This CDR3 comprises 13 residues. CDR1 is GTSNPN, CDR2 SVGIG, per germline (reference sequence). V dropped 3 bases and J dropped 7; count of bases not matched to a gene: 4. This chain's CDR3 is CAWRGQGSQPQHF. The DNA of the CDR3 is TGTGCCTGGAGGGGACAGGGCAGCCAGCCCCAGCATTTT.

Concerning this clone itself: Different DNA sequences within this sample yield the same CDR3. The chain couples TRBV30 to TRBJ1-1; the D gene is possibly TRBD1 (5 bases). The CDR3 has 13 amino acids. Trimming took 0 bases from V and 3 from J, leaving 8 bases between them. Germline lookup yields CDR1 GTSNPN and CDR2 SVGIG (reference sequence). CDR3 residues: CAWSVRGDTEAFF. The CDR3 DNA sequence: TGTGCCTGGAGTGTACGGGGGGACACTGAAGCTTTCTTT.

This clone has only one observation. CDR3 loop: CASRHPSTDTQYF. The CDR3 DNA is TGTGCCAGCCGACACCCGAGCACAGATACGCAGTATTTT. The chain carries TRBV19 and TRBJ2-3; D remains ambiguous. The germline V and J ends were trimmed by 9 bases and 0 bases, with 10 bases remaining between them. Per the germline V gene, CDR1 is LNHDA and CDR2 is SQIVND (reference sequence). The CDR3 is made up of 13 amino acids.

This sequence joins TRBV6-2 or TRBV6-3 and TRBJ2-3, with D maybe TRBD1 (5 bases). Germline V gene lookup returns CDR1 MNHEY and CDR2 SVGEGT. The CDR3 loop spans 14 amino acids. V dropped 6 bases and J dropped 8 bases, with 18 bases sitting between them. CDR3 loop: CASSLDWARATQYF. The CDR3 DNA sequence: TGTGCCAGCAGCCTCGACTGGGCCAGGGCTACGCAGTATTTT.

The sample holds a few counts of this clone. The chain employs TRBV5-5 and TRBJ1-3; D not resolved. Trimming left V 4 bases short and J 3 bases short, with 5 bases between. The germline CDR1 and CDR2 sequences are SGHKS and YYEKEE (reference sequence). This CDR3 comprises 12 residues. The CDR3 here is CASSRDGNTIYF. DNA of the CDR3: TGTGCCAGCAGCCGCGATGGAAACACCATATATTTT. Supplemented by reference TRBV5-5 and TRBJ1-3, the full variable domain reads DAGVTQSPTHLIKTRGQQVTLRCSPISGHKSVSWYQQVLGQGPQFIFQYYEKEERGRGNFPDRFSARQFPNYSSELNVNALLLGDSALYLCASSRDGNTIYFGEGSWLTVV.

The J gene is TRBJ1-5, the V gene TRBV7-2; D is ambiguous. Trimming removed 5 bases at V and 6 bases at J, with 8 bases between. Germline CDR1 is SGHTA and CDR2 is FQGNSA. CDR3 length: 12 residues. The CDR3 spells CASSPTVQPQHF. CDR3 coding DNA: TGTGCCAGCAGCCCAACGGTTCAGCCCCAGCATTTT.

CDR3 nucleotides: TGTGCCAGCAGCCGACAGGGTTGGAATTCACCCCTCCACTTT. Its protein is CASSRQGWNSPLHF. This sequence joins TRBV27 and TRBJ1-6; TRBD1 aligns across 7 bases. The CDR3 is 14 residues long. Per germline, CDR1 MNHEY and CDR2 SMNVEV (reference sequence). V was pared by 6 bases and J by 7 bases, with 6 bases of the junction left unmatched.

The chain combines TRBV5-6 with TRBJ2-5; the D gene is possibly TRBD2 (6 bases). Trimming took 4 bases from V and 1 from J, leaving 8 bases between them. This CDR3 comprises 13 residues. CDR1 is SGHDT, CDR2 YYEEEE, per germline. CDR3: CASSPGLQETQYF. CDR3 in DNA: TGTGCCAGCAGCCCGGGACTCCAAGAGACCCAGTACTTC.

V gene TRBV25-1 combines with J gene TRBJ2-5; D perhaps matches TRBD1 (6 bases). V lost 3 bases, J lost 1 base, and 15 bases lay in between. The length of the CDR3 is 16 residues. CDR1 and CDR2 from the germline V gene are MGHDK and SYGVNS. CDR3 sequence (DNA): TGTGCCAGCAGTGAGGGACAAACCTCGTTCCAAGAGACCCAGTACTTC. This encodes CASSEGQTSFQETQYF.

The V and J genes are TRBV7-9 and TRBJ2-7; 9 bases map to TRBD2. The germline CDR1 and CDR2 sequences are SEHNR and FQNEAQ (reference sequence). Trimming took 7 bases from V and 9 from J; bases not matched to a gene: 13. There are 14 residues in the CDR3. The CDR3 reads CASTMGAGGPWQYF. The CDR3 DNA is TGTGCCAGCACCATGGGGGCGGGAGGGCCGTGGCAGTACTTC.

V is TRBV6-5 and J is TRBJ2-5; 7 bases align to TRBD2. This CDR3 has 15 amino acids. V lost 1 base, J lost 5 bases, and 7 bases stayed unmatched. Germline V gene lookup returns CDR1 MNHEY and CDR2 SVGAGI. The CDR3 sequence is CASSYWGGSVETQYF. The CDR3 bases are TGTGCCAGCAGTTACTGGGGGGGGTCGGTGGAGACCCAGTACTTC.

This chain links TRBV12-3 or TRBV12-4 with TRBJ2-7, with 7 bases lining up with TRBD2. CDR3 size: 12 residues. J was trimmed by 6 bases and V by 7 bases; bases with no gene match: 6. This CDR3 reads CASTGEGGEQYF. The CDR3 DNA reads as TGTGCCAGCACGGGGGAGGGAGGCGAGCAGTACTTC.

DNA for the CDR3: TGTGCCAGCAGCCCTTGGGGAGGCAACTATGGCTACACCTTC. This gives the protein CASSPWGGNYGYTF. The chain has TRBV5-6 and TRBJ1-2; D is unresolved. Trimming cost V 4 bases and J 2 bases, with 12 bases left between them. Germline values: CDR1 SGHDT, CDR2 YYEEEE. The CDR3 extends over 14 amino acids.

The V and J genes are TRBV7-9 and TRBJ2-3; D gene unclear. Per germline, CDR1 SEHNR and CDR2 FQNEAQ (reference sequence). V was pared by 10 bases and J by 7 bases, with 3 bases between. The CDR3 loop spans 8 amino acids. The CDR3 loop is CATNTQYF. The CDR3 region has the DNA TGTGCCACTAATACGCAGTATTTT.

The chain carries TRBV30 and TRBJ1-1; D unresolved. Germline-derived CDR1 and CDR2 are GTSNPN and SVGIG (reference sequence). V was shortened by 8 bases and J by 5 bases, with 21 bases between the two germline ends. The CDR3 totals 14 residues. Here the CDR3 reads CALNVPGGRTEAFF. In DNA, the CDR3 is TGTGCCCTCAACGTCCCCGGAGGAAGGACTGAAGCTTTCTTT.